Shown below are 15 T cell receptor beta chains from a single sample sequenced in a study of neurological immune-mediated disorders. TCRdb itself ran the 5' RACE reads through MiXCR, one entry per CDR3 protein. The sample holds 15,000 or so distinct CDR3 sequences; 14% to 15% are singletons and the top ten take approximately 14%. The sample consisted of PBMCs. All receptors come from a man aged 55 to 69 with HTLV-1-associated myelopathy (HAM/TSP).

This clonotype is large (0.1 to 1%). V usage is TRBV29-1 and J usage is TRBJ2-7; D possibly matches TRBD1 or TRBD2 (5 bases each). There are 15 residues in the CDR3. V gave up 4 bases and J gave up 2 bases, with 18 bases separating them. CDR1 and CDR2 (germline): SQVTM, ANQGSEA. CDR3 residues: CSVGQWGLRAYEQYF. As DNA, the CDR3 is TGCAGCGTTGGACAGTGGGGATTGCGGGCCTACGAGCAGTACTTC.

The chain couples TRBV4-1 to TRBJ2-7; TRBD2 matches at 11 bases. This CDR3 region has 15 residues. V lost 5 bases and J lost 0; bases outside the gene matches: 3. Germline CDR1 and CDR2: MGHRA and YSYEKL. The CDR3 DNA follows: TGCGCCAGCAGCTTTGGGACTAGCGGCTCCTACGAGCAGTACTTC. This codes for CASSFGTSGSYEQYF.

In its sample, this clonotype is medium-sized. The chain has TRBV10-3 and TRBJ1-1; TRBD1 might be the D (6 bases). The CDR3 has 14 residues. Trimming stripped 5 bases from V and 0 bases from J, with 10 bases between. Looked up from germline, CDR1 is ENHRY and CDR2 is SYGVKD. CDR3 DNA sequence: TGTGCCATCAGTTCACAGGGTTTGAACACTGAAGCTTTCTTT. It yields the protein CAISSQGLNTEAFF.

Ten or more counts support this clonotype. The V and J genes are TRBV6-2 or TRBV6-3 and TRBJ2-7, with TRBD2 identical over 15 bases. V was clipped by 6 bases and J by 2 bases; unmatched bases: 8. This CDR3 has 17 residues. In germline, CDR1 is MNHEY, CDR2 SVGEGT. The CDR3 DNA reads as TGTGCCAGCAGCCGGACTAGCGGGGGGGCCAAGACCTACGAGCAGTACTTC. Translating it yields CASSRTSGGAKTYEQYF.

This chain connects TRBV2 to TRBJ2-3; D is perhaps TRBD2 (6 bases). Trimming took off 10 bases at V and 12 bases at J, with 17 bases between the two ends. Germline V CDR1 and CDR2: SNHLY, FYNNEI. This CDR3 comprises 11 residues. In DNA, the CDR3 is TGTGCCACCCGCGAGGAGGGTCTACAGTATTTT. This sequence encodes CATREEGLQYF. The full variable domain, in which reference TRBV2 and TRBJ2-3 provide the parts outside the CDR3, is EPEVTQTPSHQVTQMGQEVILRCVPISNHLYFYWYRQILGQKVEFLVSFYNNEISEKSEIFDDQFSVERPDGSNFTLKIRSTKLEDSAMYFCATREEGLQYFGPGTRLTVL.

The table lists this clonotype with many counts. The chain couples TRBV29-1 to TRBJ1-1, with TRBD1 as a possible D gene (5 bases). The V end was cut by 1 base, the J end by 1 base, with 7 bases between. This CDR3 spans 13 amino acids. Germline V gives CDR1 SQVTM, CDR2 ANQGSEA. The CDR3 protein is CSVEGGGNTEAFF. In DNA form, the CDR3 reads TGCAGCGTTGAAGGGGGGGGGAACACTGAAGCTTTCTTT.

This clonotype occurred many times. The V call is TRBV19, the J call TRBJ2-1; 7 nucleotides agree with TRBD1. This CDR3 comprises 13 residues. CDR1 and CDR2 (germline): LNHDA, SQIVND (reference sequence). After removal of 7 bases from V and 2 bases from J, the junction contained 2 bases not matched to a gene. CDR3 in DNA: TGTGCCAGTACCCAGGGGGCCTACAATGAGCAGTTCTTC. Translated, it gives CASTQGAYNEQFF.

This clonotype was seen many times. The chain couples TRBV29-1 to TRBJ2-3, with no clear D. Germline-derived CDR1 and CDR2 are SQVTM and ANQGSEA. This CDR3 spans 12 amino acids. Trimming took off 6 bases at V and 0 bases at J, with 7 bases between the two ends. The CDR3 bases are TGCAGCGTCGAGACTAGCACAGATACGCAGTATTTT. It is translated as CSVETSTDTQYF.

With regard to this clonotype: At one boundary the junction diverges from the germline segment, which might be a read error. V usage is TRBV3-1 and J usage is TRBJ1-1; D is ambiguous. The germline gives CDR1 LGHDT, CDR2 YNNKEL (reference sequence). The CDR3 is 13 amino acids. This chain's CDR3 is CVSSRSHGSEAFF. The CDR3 nucleotides read TGTGTCAGCAGCCGATCCCATGGAAGTGAAGCTTTCTTT.

This clonotype was counted many times. This chain joins TRBV7-2 and TRBJ2-7; no clear D gene. Trimming stripped 4 bases from V and 2 bases from J, with 3 bases between. Germline-derived CDR1 and CDR2 are SGHTA and FQGNSA. The CDR3 is 11 amino acids. CDR3 DNA: TGTGCCAGCAGCTCCGCCTACGAGCAGTACTTC. The encoded protein is CASSSAYEQYF.

This clonotype was picked up many times. The V call is TRBV29-1, the J call TRBJ2-3; tentatively, D is TRBD2 (5 bases). V lost 5 bases and J lost 2, with 17 bases in between. The CDR3 has 15 amino acids. Germline V lookup: CDR1 SQVTM, CDR2 ANQGSEA. CDR3 sequence: CSVPPGGGHTDTQYF. CDR3 bases: TGCAGCGTTCCGCCCGGAGGTGGGCACACAGATACGCAGTATTTT.

This clonotype showed up many times. This chain joins TRBV9 and TRBJ1-4; 9 positions match TRBD1. Germline loops: CDR1 SGDLS, CDR2 YYNGEE. CDR3 length: 15 residues. The V segment lost 4 bases and the J segment 7 bases; nucleotides outside the gene matches: 8. The CDR3 is CASSPQTGGIEKLFF. The CDR3 DNA sequence: TGTGCCAGCAGCCCACAGACAGGGGGAATTGAAAAACTGTTTTTT.

The table lists this clonotype with many counts. The V call is TRBV14, the J call TRBJ2-3, with a weak D call TRBD2 (5 bases). The CDR3 runs 13 residues. The V end lost 2 bases, the J end lost 6 bases, and 9 bases lay between the germline ends. Germline V gene data show CDR1 as SGHDN and CDR2 as FVKESK. The CDR3 region has the DNA TGTGCCAGCAGCCAACTCGGGGTGGATACGCAGTATTTT. It is translated as CASSQLGVDTQYF.

This clonotype was seen only once. The J gene is TRBJ2-2, the V gene TRBV12-3 or TRBV12-4, with D possibly matching TRBD2 (6 bases). The CDR3 runs to 15 residues. Trimming removed 2 bases at V and 9 bases at J, with 16 bases between. CDR3 DNA: TGTGCCAGCAGTTTAAGTCTGGGGGGTACCTGGGAGCTGTTTTTT. Its protein product is CASSLSLGGTWELFF.

This clonotype was seen at least ten times. This chain uses TRBV7-2 with TRBJ2-1, with 13 bases lining up with TRBD2. The germline V gene encodes CDR1 SGHTA and CDR2 FQGNSA. The length of the CDR3 is 18 residues. Trimming cost V 3 bases and J 7 bases; bases outside gene matches: 12. CDR3 sequence: CASSFLPGGTSGANEQFF. CDR3 nucleotides: TGTGCCAGCAGCTTCCTACCGGGGGGGACTAGCGGGGCGAATGAGCAGTTCTTC.